The rows below give T cell receptor beta chains drawn from one sample of a study of T cell responses to AZD1222 COVID-19 vaccine. Only in-frame clones appear in the TCRdb table, and some are missing; sequencing was by immunoSEQ multiplex PCR. The data show over 100,000 clones, about 87% seen once. The specimen was peripheral blood, collected 28 days after the second AZD1222 dose. The receptors were gathered from an adult who received the AZD1222 COVID-19 vaccine. The CDR3 runs from the conserved cysteine through the conserved F or W. D genes are given only for firm matches. Not all rows give a size; the values are once, few, many and, for expanded clones, a class.

cdr3_nt: TGTGCCAGCAGCCCCGGGCCCCCTACCAACGAGCAGTACTTC; cdr3_aa: CASSPGPPTNEQYF; cdr3_length: 14; j_call: TRBJ2-7; d_call: .; clone_size: many; v_call: TRBV7-3
cdr3_nt: TGTGCCAGCAGCCCCAGAGGGAGTCTCTACAATGAGCAGTTCTTC; cdr3_aa: CASSPRGSLYNEQFF; cdr3_length: 15; j_call: TRBJ2-1; d_call: .; clone_size: .; v_call: TRBV7-9
cdr3_nt: TGTGCCAGCAGCCGGTCGGCGGGACAGGGTGTTTACACCATATATTTT; cdr3_aa: CASSRSAGQGVYTIYF; cdr3_length: 16; j_call: TRBJ1-3; d_call: TRBD1; clone_size: few; v_call: TRBV11-2
cdr3_nt: TGCGCCAGCAGCGCCTGGGACATGAAGAACACTGAAGCTTTCTTT; cdr3_aa: CASSAWDMKNTEAFF; cdr3_length: 15; j_call: TRBJ1-1; d_call: .; clone_size: .; v_call: TRBV5-1
cdr3_nt: TGTGCCAGCAGTTCGGGACAGGGAACGACTAACTATGGCTACACCTTC; cdr3_aa: CASSSGQGTTNYGYTF; cdr3_length: 16; j_call: TRBJ1-2; d_call: TRBD1; clone_size: .; v_call: TRBV6-5
cdr3_nt: TGTGCCAGTAGTATAGATCGGACAGGTCAAAATCAGCCCCAGCATTTT; cdr3_aa: CASSIDRTGQNQPQHF; cdr3_length: 16; j_call: TRBJ1-5; d_call: TRBD1; clone_size: .; v_call: TRBV19
cdr3_nt: TGCGCCAGCAGCTCGCAGGGACTTGAAGCTTTCTTT; cdr3_aa: CASSSQGLEAFF; cdr3_length: 12; j_call: TRBJ1-1; d_call: .; clone_size: once; v_call: TRBV5-1
cdr3_nt: TGTGCCTGGAACGGAGGGGCAGTTCTGGGAAACACCATATATTTT; cdr3_aa: CAWNGGAVLGNTIYF; cdr3_length: 15; j_call: TRBJ1-3; d_call: .; clone_size: .; v_call: TRBV30
cdr3_nt: TGTGCCAGCAGTGGTACTTACGAGGGCACAGATACGCAGTATTTT; cdr3_aa: CASSGTYEGTDTQYF; cdr3_length: 15; j_call: TRBJ2-3; d_call: .; clone_size: .; v_call: TRBV6-4
cdr3_nt: TGTGCCAGCAGCTTAGCAGGGGGCACACGCAACACTGAAGCTTTCTTT; cdr3_aa: CASSLAGGTRNTEAFF; cdr3_length: 16; j_call: TRBJ1-1; d_call: TRBD1; clone_size: .; v_call: TRBV7-2
cdr3_nt: TGTGCCAGCAGTGACGGGGCAGGGACCTACAATGAGCAGTTCTTC; cdr3_aa: CASSDGAGTYNEQFF; cdr3_length: 15; j_call: TRBJ2-1; d_call: .; clone_size: many; v_call: TRBV6-4
cdr3_nt: TGCGCCAGCAGCTTACATGGGACAGAAATCTCTGGAAACACCATATATTTT; cdr3_aa: CASSLHGTEISGNTIYF; cdr3_length: 17; j_call: TRBJ1-3; d_call: TRBD1; clone_size: once; v_call: TRBV5-1
cdr3_nt: TGCGCCAGCAGCTTGGGGTCGCACTCTGATCGTAGACAAGAGACCCAGTACTTC; cdr3_aa: CASSLGSHSDRRQETQYF; cdr3_length: 18; j_call: TRBJ2-5; d_call: .; clone_size: .; v_call: TRBV5-1
cdr3_nt: TGCAGTGAGACTTTGGGGGGGACACAGAACACTGAAGCTTTCTTT; cdr3_aa: CSETLGGTQNTEAFF; cdr3_length: 15; j_call: TRBJ1-1; d_call: .; clone_size: .; v_call: TRBV29-1
cdr3_nt: TGTGCTAGTGGTTTAACTGGAGGGGGCTATAATTCACCCCTCCACTTT; cdr3_aa: CASGLTGGGYNSPLHF; cdr3_length: 16; j_call: TRBJ1-6; d_call: .; clone_size: .; v_call: TRBV12-5
cdr3_nt: TGCGCCAGCAGCCTAGAGACAGGGGGCCCCTACGAGCAGTACTTC; cdr3_aa: CASSLETGGPYEQYF; cdr3_length: 15; j_call: TRBJ2-7; d_call: TRBD1; clone_size: .; v_call: TRBV4-1
cdr3_nt: TGCGCCAGCAGCCAGGGGTCCGGACAGGGTGTCACCGAGCAGTACTTC; cdr3_aa: CASSQGSGQGVTEQYF; cdr3_length: 16; j_call: TRBJ2-7; d_call: TRBD1; clone_size: few; v_call: TRBV4-1
cdr3_nt: TGTGCCAGCAGCCCGCGCAGGGAGAGTGGCTACACCTTC; cdr3_aa: CASSPRRESGYTF; cdr3_length: 13; j_call: TRBJ1-2; d_call: .; clone_size: .; v_call: TRBV11-1
cdr3_nt: TGTGCCAGCAGCTTGGGGCAGGGGTCGAATTCACCCCTCCACTTT; cdr3_aa: CASSLGQGSNSPLHF; cdr3_length: 15; j_call: TRBJ1-6; d_call: .; clone_size: .; v_call: TRBV5-6
cdr3_nt: TGTGCCAGCTCACCACGGGGCGGGACAGAGGAAAAACTGTTTTTT; cdr3_aa: CASSPRGGTEEKLFF; cdr3_length: 15; j_call: TRBJ1-4; d_call: TRBD1; clone_size: .; v_call: TRBV18
cdr3_nt: TGTGCCAGCAGCGGGAACGGGGGGGCAGAGACCCAGTACTTC; cdr3_aa: CASSGNGGAETQYF; cdr3_length: 14; j_call: TRBJ2-5; d_call: TRBD2; clone_size: .; v_call: TRBV7-2
cdr3_nt: TGCGCCAGCAGCTTGGGTATGGGAGCGGTTGGCTACACCTTC; cdr3_aa: CASSLGMGAVGYTF; cdr3_length: 14; j_call: TRBJ1-2; d_call: .; clone_size: once; v_call: TRBV5-1
cdr3_nt: TGTGCCTGGAAGCTCCAGGAGAGCTCCTATAATTCACCCCTCCACTTT; cdr3_aa: CAWKLQESSYNSPLHF; cdr3_length: 16; j_call: TRBJ1-6; d_call: .; clone_size: .; v_call: TRBV30
cdr3_nt: TGCAGCGTTGAAGGCCAGGGAGGCGGCTACACCTTC; cdr3_aa: CSVEGQGGGYTF; cdr3_length: 12; j_call: TRBJ1-2; d_call: .; clone_size: .; v_call: TRBV29-1
cdr3_nt: TGCGCCAGCAGCCAAGATCGGGGTAGCAATCAGCCCCAGCATTTT; cdr3_aa: CASSQDRGSNQPQHF; cdr3_length: 15; j_call: TRBJ1-5; d_call: .; clone_size: .; v_call: TRBV4-3
cdr3_nt: TGTGCCAGCAGCTTAGAAGGGACGCGGGCTTTCTTT; cdr3_aa: CASSLEGTRAFF; cdr3_length: 12; j_call: TRBJ1-1; d_call: .; clone_size: .; v_call: TRBV7-9
cdr3_nt: TGTGCCAGCAGCTTAGCGGGGAAATTCGATAGAAACATTCAGTACTTC; cdr3_aa: CASSLAGKFDRNIQYF; cdr3_length: 16; j_call: TRBJ2-4; d_call: .; clone_size: once; v_call: TRBV7-2
cdr3_nt: TGCGCCAGCAGCCAAGTTCCCGACGAAAAACTGTTTTTT; cdr3_aa: CASSQVPDEKLFF; cdr3_length: 13; j_call: TRBJ1-4; d_call: .; clone_size: .; v_call: TRBV4-1
cdr3_nt: TGTGCCATCCGGACTAGCACAGATACGCAGTATTTT; cdr3_aa: CAIRTSTDTQYF; cdr3_length: 12; j_call: TRBJ2-3; d_call: .; clone_size: .; v_call: TRBV10-3
cdr3_nt: TGTGCCAGCAGACTTATGGCGCGGCAGGGCCATGGCTACACCTTC; cdr3_aa: CASRLMARQGHGYTF; cdr3_length: 15; j_call: TRBJ1-2; d_call: .; clone_size: .; v_call: TRBV27
cdr3_nt: TGTGCCAGTAGTACAATGACTAGATCCTACGAGCAGTACTTC; cdr3_aa: CASSTMTRSYEQYF; cdr3_length: 14; j_call: TRBJ2-7; d_call: .; clone_size: .; v_call: TRBV19
cdr3_nt: TGCGCCAGCAGCTTGGGACTCCTGAACACTGAAGCTTTCTTT; cdr3_aa: CASSLGLLNTEAFF; cdr3_length: 14; j_call: TRBJ1-1; d_call: .; clone_size: .; v_call: TRBV5-1
cdr3_nt: TGTGCCAGCAGCCTCTCGAGGCCCCGGGGTGAGCAGTTCTTC; cdr3_aa: CASSLSRPRGEQFF; cdr3_length: 14; j_call: TRBJ2-1; d_call: .; clone_size: .; v_call: TRBV14
cdr3_nt: TGTGCCAGCAGCCTAAGGGTAGACAGCAATGAGCAGTTCTTC; cdr3_aa: CASSLRVDSNEQFF; cdr3_length: 14; j_call: TRBJ2-1; d_call: .; clone_size: .; v_call: TRBV7-2
cdr3_nt: TGTGCCAGCAGCCCCGGACAGGTTCACTCCGGGGAAGCTTTCTTT; cdr3_aa: CASSPGQVHSGEAFF; cdr3_length: 15; j_call: TRBJ1-1; d_call: TRBD1; clone_size: .; v_call: TRBV5-8
cdr3_nt: TGTGCCAGCAGCTACCGGTGGGTCCGAGACAGGGGCCACAATGAGCAGTTCTTC; cdr3_aa: CASSYRWVRDRGHNEQFF; cdr3_length: 18; j_call: TRBJ2-1; d_call: TRBD1; clone_size: .; v_call: TRBV5-6
cdr3_nt: TGTGCCAGCAGTGAATCGTGGACTAGCTTCGGTGAGACCCAGTACTTC; cdr3_aa: CASSESWTSFGETQYF; cdr3_length: 16; j_call: TRBJ2-5; d_call: TRBD2; clone_size: .; v_call: TRBV2
cdr3_nt: TGTGCCAGCAGCCAAGTTCCGGACAGGCCGTACTATGGCTACACCTTC; cdr3_aa: CASSQVPDRPYYGYTF; cdr3_length: 16; j_call: TRBJ1-2; d_call: TRBD1; clone_size: many; v_call: TRBV14
cdr3_nt: TGTGCCAGCAGCTACAAGAATAGGGAAGCTTTCTTT; cdr3_aa: CASSYKNREAFF; cdr3_length: 12; j_call: TRBJ1-1; d_call: .; clone_size: once; v_call: TRBV5-6
cdr3_nt: TGCGCCAGCAGTGAGTTGGTATCTAGCGGGAGTCGGTCCTACAATGAGCAGTTCTTC; cdr3_aa: CASSELVSSGSRSYNEQFF; cdr3_length: 19; j_call: TRBJ2-1; d_call: TRBD2; clone_size: .; v_call: TRBV10-2
cdr3_nt: TGTGCCAGCAGTTTAGGAGAGGGCAGAACAGATACGCAGTATTTT; cdr3_aa: CASSLGEGRTDTQYF; cdr3_length: 15; j_call: TRBJ2-3; d_call: .; clone_size: few; v_call: TRBV27
cdr3_nt: TGTGCCAGCAGCCAAGGGCTGGGACTAGCGGGGCATGAGCAGTTCTTC; cdr3_aa: CASSQGLGLAGHEQFF; cdr3_length: 16; j_call: TRBJ2-1; d_call: TRBD2; clone_size: .; v_call: TRBV3-1/TRBV3-2
cdr3_nt: TGTGCCAGCAGTGATCAGGGGAACTATGGCTACACCTTC; cdr3_aa: CASSDQGNYGYTF; cdr3_length: 13; j_call: TRBJ1-2; d_call: .; clone_size: .; v_call: TRBV12-3/TRBV12-4
cdr3_nt: TGTGCCAGCAAGACGAATGGGGCCAACGTCCTGACTTTC; cdr3_aa: CASKTNGANVLTF; cdr3_length: 13; j_call: TRBJ2-6; d_call: .; clone_size: once; v_call: TRBV2
cdr3_nt: TGTGCCAGCAGCTTAGGGGGGGTCAATCAGCCCCAGCATTTT; cdr3_aa: CASSLGGVNQPQHF; cdr3_length: 14; j_call: TRBJ1-5; d_call: .; clone_size: .; v_call: TRBV13
cdr3_nt: TGTGCCAGCAGTGCGTGGCCGGCTTCTAATTCACCCCTCCACTTT; cdr3_aa: CASSAWPASNSPLHF; cdr3_length: 15; j_call: TRBJ1-6; d_call: .; clone_size: .; v_call: TRBV6-4
cdr3_nt: TGTGCCAGTACTGATGAAGTAAACAGGGGGGCGAGGAATTCACCCCTCCACTTT; cdr3_aa: CASTDEVNRGARNSPLHF; cdr3_length: 18; j_call: TRBJ1-6; d_call: TRBD1; clone_size: .; v_call: TRBV19
cdr3_nt: TGCGCCAGCAGCCCAGGGGGATATAGTACCGGGGAGCTGTTTTTT; cdr3_aa: CASSPGGYSTGELFF; cdr3_length: 15; j_call: TRBJ2-2; d_call: TRBD1; clone_size: once; v_call: TRBV5-1
cdr3_nt: TGCGCCAGCAGCCAAGGAGGGACGGGTACCTACGAGCAGTACTTC; cdr3_aa: CASSQGGTGTYEQYF; cdr3_length: 15; j_call: TRBJ2-7; d_call: .; clone_size: .; v_call: TRBV4-3
cdr3_nt: TGTGCCAGCAGCCCCTCAAGGGGGATCGAGACCCAGTACTTC; cdr3_aa: CASSPSRGIETQYF; cdr3_length: 14; j_call: TRBJ2-5; d_call: .; clone_size: once; v_call: TRBV3-1/TRBV3-2
cdr3_nt: TGTGCCAGCACCTCGTGGGGGGGCCGTGGAAACACCATATATTTT; cdr3_aa: CASTSWGGRGNTIYF; cdr3_length: 15; j_call: TRBJ1-3; d_call: .; clone_size: once; v_call: TRBV5-4
cdr3_nt: TGTGCCAGCAGTTACTGGGGCGTCGAAGCTTTCTTT; cdr3_aa: CASSYWGVEAFF; cdr3_length: 12; j_call: TRBJ1-1; d_call: .; clone_size: .; v_call: TRBV6-2/TRBV6-3